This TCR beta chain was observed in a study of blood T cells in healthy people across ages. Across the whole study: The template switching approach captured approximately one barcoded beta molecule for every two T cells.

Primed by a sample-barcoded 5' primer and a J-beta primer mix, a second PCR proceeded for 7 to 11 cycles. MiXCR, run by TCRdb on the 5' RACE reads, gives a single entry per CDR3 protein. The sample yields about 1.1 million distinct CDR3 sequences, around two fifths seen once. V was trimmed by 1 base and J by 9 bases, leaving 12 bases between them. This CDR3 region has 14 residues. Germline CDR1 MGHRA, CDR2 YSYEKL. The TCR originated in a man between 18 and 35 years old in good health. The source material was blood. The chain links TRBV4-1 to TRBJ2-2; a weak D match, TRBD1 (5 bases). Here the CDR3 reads CASSQAPGNRELFF. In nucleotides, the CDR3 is TGCGCCAGCAGCCAAGCACCAGGGAACAGGGAGCTGTTTTTT.